The clone carrying this T cell receptor beta chain occurred a few times. The antigen is not known. V shed 7 bases and J 4 bases; nucleotides not matched to a gene: 2. Germline CDR1 is ENHRY and CDR2 is SYGVKD. The CDR3 consists of 15 residues. Each sorted population was over 95% pure. The record originates from a study of beta chain features in type 1 diabetes. Study-level findings and limits: People with Type 1 diabetes carried modestly yet significantly shorter TCRB CDR3s in all four CD4+ subsets. Whatever favoring of shorter templates PCR might show would apply equally to patients and controls.

Reverse transcription of all isolated RNA meant that expressed TCRB transcripts were sequenced. Approximately 3.6 million reads were obtained on average from naive, central memory and regulatory T cell samples. Sequencing used immunoSEQ multiplex PCR; TCRdb keeps in-frame clones, though not all of them. The sample consists of 300,000 or so clones, about 13% of them appearing once. V gene TRBV10-3 combines with J gene TRBJ2-1, with TRBD2 matching over 15 bases. The source material was naive CD4+ T cells from blood. The sequence came from a man between 25 and 39 years old with type 1 diabetes. This chain's CDR3 is CAITGTSGRYNEQFF. The CDR3 coding sequence is TGTGCCATCACCGGGACTAGCGGGAGGTACAATGAGCAGTTCTTC.